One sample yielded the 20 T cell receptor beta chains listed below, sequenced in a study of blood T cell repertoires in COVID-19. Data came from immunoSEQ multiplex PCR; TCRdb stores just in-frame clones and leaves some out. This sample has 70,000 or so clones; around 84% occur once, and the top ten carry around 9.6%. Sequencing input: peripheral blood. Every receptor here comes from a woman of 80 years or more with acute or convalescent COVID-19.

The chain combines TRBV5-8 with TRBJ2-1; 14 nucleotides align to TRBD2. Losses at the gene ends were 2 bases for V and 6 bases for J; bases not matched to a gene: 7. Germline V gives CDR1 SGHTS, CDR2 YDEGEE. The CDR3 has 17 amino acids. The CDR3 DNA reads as TGTGCCAGCAGCTTACAGACTAGCGGGAGGGCGACCAATGAGCAGTTCTTC. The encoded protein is CASSLQTSGRATNEQFF.

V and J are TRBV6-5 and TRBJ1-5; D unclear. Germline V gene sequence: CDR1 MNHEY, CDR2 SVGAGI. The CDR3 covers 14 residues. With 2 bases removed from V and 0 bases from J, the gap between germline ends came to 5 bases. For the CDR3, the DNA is TGTGCCAGCAGTTACCGGTTTAGCAATCAGCCCCAGCATTTT. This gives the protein CASSYRFSNQPQHF.

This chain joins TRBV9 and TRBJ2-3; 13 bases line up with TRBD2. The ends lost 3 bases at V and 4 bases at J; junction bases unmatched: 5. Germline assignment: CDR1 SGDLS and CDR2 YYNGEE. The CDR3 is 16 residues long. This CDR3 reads CASSDTSGGAPDTQYF. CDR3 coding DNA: TGTGCCAGCAGCGACACTAGCGGGGGGGCCCCAGATACGCAGTATTTT.

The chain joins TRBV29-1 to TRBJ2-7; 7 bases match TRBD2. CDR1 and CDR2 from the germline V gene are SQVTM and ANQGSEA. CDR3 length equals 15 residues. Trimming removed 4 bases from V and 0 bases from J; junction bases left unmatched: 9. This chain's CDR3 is CSVVDPTSSSYEQYF. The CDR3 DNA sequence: TGCAGCGTTGTCGACCCGACTAGCAGCTCCTACGAGCAGTACTTC.

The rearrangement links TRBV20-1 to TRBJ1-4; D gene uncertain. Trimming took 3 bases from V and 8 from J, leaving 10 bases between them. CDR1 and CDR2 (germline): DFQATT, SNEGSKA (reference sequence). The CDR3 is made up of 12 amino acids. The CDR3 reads CSASGRVEKLFF. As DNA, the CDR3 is TGCAGTGCTAGTGGTCGGGTAGAAAAACTGTTTTTT.

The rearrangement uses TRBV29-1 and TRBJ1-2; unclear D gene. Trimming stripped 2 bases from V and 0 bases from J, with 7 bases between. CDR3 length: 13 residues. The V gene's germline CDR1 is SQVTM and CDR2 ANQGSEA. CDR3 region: CSVETVANYGYTF. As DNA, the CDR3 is TGCAGCGTTGAAACAGTAGCTAACTATGGCTACACCTTC.

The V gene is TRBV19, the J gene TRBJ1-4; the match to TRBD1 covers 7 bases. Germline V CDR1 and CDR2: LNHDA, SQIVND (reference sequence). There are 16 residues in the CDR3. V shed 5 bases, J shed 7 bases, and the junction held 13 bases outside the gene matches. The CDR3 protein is CASSPEDRPKIEKLFF. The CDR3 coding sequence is TGTGCCAGTAGTCCCGAGGACAGGCCTAAGATTGAAAAACTGTTTTTT. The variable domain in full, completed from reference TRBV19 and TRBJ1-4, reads DGGITQSPKYLFRKEGQNVTLSCEQNLNHDAMYWYRQDPGQGLRLIYYSQIVNDFQKGDIAEGYSVSREKKESFPLTVTSAQKNPTAFYLCASSPEDRPKIEKLFFGSGTQLSVL.

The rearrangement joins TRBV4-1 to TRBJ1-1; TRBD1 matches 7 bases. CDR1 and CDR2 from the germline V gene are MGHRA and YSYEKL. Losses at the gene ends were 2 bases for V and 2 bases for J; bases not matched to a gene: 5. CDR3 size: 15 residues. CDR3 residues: CASSQRDSLNTEAFF. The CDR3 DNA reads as TGCGCCAGCAGCCAACGGGACAGCTTAAACACTGAAGCTTTCTTT.

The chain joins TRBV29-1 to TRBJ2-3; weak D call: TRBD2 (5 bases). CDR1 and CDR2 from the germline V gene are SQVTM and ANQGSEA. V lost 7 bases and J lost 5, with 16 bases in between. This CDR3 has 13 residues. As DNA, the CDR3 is TGCAGCGAAACGGCGGGCGACCTAGATACGCAGTATTTT. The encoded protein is CSETAGDLDTQYF.

Here the CDR3 DNA reads TGTGCCAGCAGCGCGACAGGGGGGTACAACTATGGCTACACCTTC. This gives the protein CASSATGGYNYGYTF. The chain recombines TRBV7-2 with TRBJ1-2; TRBD1 aligns across 9 bases. V was clipped by 5 bases and J by 2 bases; unmatched bases: 6. The CDR3 runs to 15 residues. From germline, CDR1 is SGHTA and CDR2 FQGNSA.

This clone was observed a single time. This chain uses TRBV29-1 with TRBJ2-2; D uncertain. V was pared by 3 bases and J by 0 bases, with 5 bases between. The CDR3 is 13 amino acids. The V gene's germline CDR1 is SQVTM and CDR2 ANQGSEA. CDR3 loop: CSVDPANTGELFF. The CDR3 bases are TGCAGCGTTGATCCAGCGAACACCGGGGAGCTGTTTTTT.

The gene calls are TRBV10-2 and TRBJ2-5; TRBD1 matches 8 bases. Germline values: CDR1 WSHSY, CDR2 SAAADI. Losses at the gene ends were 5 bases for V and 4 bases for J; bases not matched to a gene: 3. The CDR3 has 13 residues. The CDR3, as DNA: TGCGCCAGCAGTAGGACAGGGCGAGAGACCCAGTACTTC. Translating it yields CASSRTGRETQYF.

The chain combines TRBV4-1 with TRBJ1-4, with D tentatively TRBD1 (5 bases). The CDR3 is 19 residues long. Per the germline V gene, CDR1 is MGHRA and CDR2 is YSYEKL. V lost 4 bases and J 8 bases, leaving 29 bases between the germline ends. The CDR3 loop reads CASSPVLSITSRVDEKLFF. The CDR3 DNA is TGCGCCAGCAGCCCCGTTCTCTCGATTACGAGCAGGGTTGACGAAAAACTGTTTTTT.

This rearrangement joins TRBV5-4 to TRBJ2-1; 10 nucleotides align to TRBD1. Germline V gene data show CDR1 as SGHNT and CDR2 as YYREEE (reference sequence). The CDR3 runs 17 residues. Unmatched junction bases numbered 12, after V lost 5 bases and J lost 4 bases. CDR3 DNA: TGTGCCAGCAGGCCCAAACCGGGACAGGGGCAATACAATGAGCAGTTCTTC. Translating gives CASRPKPGQGQYNEQFF.

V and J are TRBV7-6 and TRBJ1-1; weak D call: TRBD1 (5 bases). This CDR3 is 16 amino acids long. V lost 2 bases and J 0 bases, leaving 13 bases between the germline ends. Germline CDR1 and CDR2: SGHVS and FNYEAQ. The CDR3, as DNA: TGTGCCAGCAGCTTATTCCAGGGTAACATGAACACTGAAGCTTTCTTT. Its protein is CASSLFQGNMNTEAFF.

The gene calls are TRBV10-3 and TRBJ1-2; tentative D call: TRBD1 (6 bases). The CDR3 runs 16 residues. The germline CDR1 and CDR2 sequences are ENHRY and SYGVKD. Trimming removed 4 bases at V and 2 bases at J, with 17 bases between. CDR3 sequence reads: CAISALSTGENYGYTF. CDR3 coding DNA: TGTGCCATCAGTGCCTTATCGACAGGAGAAAACTATGGCTACACCTTC.

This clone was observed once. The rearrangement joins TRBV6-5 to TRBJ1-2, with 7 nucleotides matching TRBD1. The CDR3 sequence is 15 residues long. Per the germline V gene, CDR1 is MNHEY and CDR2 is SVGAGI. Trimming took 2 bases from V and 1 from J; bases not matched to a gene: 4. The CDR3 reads CASSYRGPYNYGYTF. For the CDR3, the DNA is TGTGCCAGCAGTTACAGGGGGCCGTATAACTATGGCTACACCTTC.

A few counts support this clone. The CDR3 nucleotides are TGTGCCAGCAAGGACAAGAGCACAGATACGCAGTATTTT. Amino acids: CASKDKSTDTQYF. The chain couples TRBV12-3 or TRBV12-4 to TRBJ2-3, with a possible D match to TRBD1 (5 bases). The germline V and J ends were trimmed by 7 bases and 0 bases, with 8 bases remaining between them. This CDR3 contains 13 residues.

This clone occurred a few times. The CDR3 loop reads CASSHVPGQNNSPLHF. The CDR3 DNA sequence: TGTGCCAGCAGCCATGTTCCGGGACAGAATAATTCACCCCTCCACTTT. The chain combines TRBV4-2 with TRBJ1-6, with TRBD1 matching 7 bases. Germline V CDR1 and CDR2: LGHNA, YNFKEQ. V lost 3 bases to trimming and J lost 5 bases; unmatched junction nucleotides: 7. The CDR3 sequence is 16 residues long.

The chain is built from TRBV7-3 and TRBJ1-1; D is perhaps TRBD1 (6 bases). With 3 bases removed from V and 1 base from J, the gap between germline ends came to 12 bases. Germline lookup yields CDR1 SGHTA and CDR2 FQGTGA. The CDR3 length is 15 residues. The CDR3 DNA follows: TGTGCCAGCAGCTTGCTTAGGACAGCGAACACTGAAGCTTTCTTT. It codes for CASSLLRTANTEAFF.